The present T cell receptor beta chain was sequenced within a study of regulatory T cells in long-lasting Graves disease (dated by TCRdb to the early 2020s). Describing the broader study: Patients with newly diagnosed Graves' disease had been on antithyroid drugs for under 3 months. Patients with persistent Graves' disease were compared with patients with newly diagnosed Graves' disease using TCR sequencing and RNA sequencing of peripheral blood. The study took place in China and was registered as a clinical trial. A total of roughly 33 samples underwent TCR sequencing: some 13 from persistent and around 20 from newly diagnosed Graves' disease patients.

As to this clonotype: No cognate antigen has been identified for it. A junction boundary mismatches the germline segment, possibly from a read error.

General findings and caveats noted by the study authors: Sequencing and analysis were restricted to the TCR beta chain. The authors acknowledged the small sample size as a limitation that may reduce accuracy. The study examined only peripheral blood because the primary lesion, thyroid tissue, could not be accessed. Compared with newly diagnosed patients, persistent Graves' disease patients had lower TCR Shannon entropy and fewer highly expanded clones, which suggests clonal expansion. Persistent patients shared more public clonotypes among themselves (around 3,000) than newly diagnosed patients did (more than 950). TRBV28, TRBJ1-2 and TRBJ2-5 were preferentially used in persistent disease, while TRBV20-1 and TRBJ2-1 were favored in newly diagnosed disease.

In light of the paper, this sample's time point label describes: newly diagnosed GD, antithyroid drugs for less than 3 months. For both TCR sequencing and RNA sequencing, RNA was extracted from PBMCs in TRIzol. The diagnosis of Graves' disease followed American Thyroid Association guidelines. The patients came from an endocrinology department in Xi'an, China. Each patient gave 8.5 to 9.5 milliliters of peripheral blood, collected in an EDTA anticoagulant tube. Ficoll Paque Plus density gradient separation was used to isolate PBMCs, and no further T cell sorting was done. An Agilent 2100 Bioanalyzer and agarose gel were used to check RNA quality, and a NanoDrop 2000 was used to measure RNA concentration. Libraries were prepared through multiplex PCR. Instrument used: Illumina HiSeq 4000. CDR3 regions were amplified by Arm-PCR with iRepertoire HTBI primers to construct TCR beta libraries. Before sequencing, the PCR products went through gel purification. The source study handled its data this way. Across samples, 60 to 80 TRBV and around 15 TRBJ segments were identified and used for gene usage analysis of CDR3 amino acid clonotypes. COPE and FqMerger were used to merge filtered high-quality paired reads into contigs. Contigs were aligned with BLAST to IMGT TRBV, TRBD and TRBJ reference genes, and CDR3 was defined per IMGT. Highly expanded clones were defined as clonotypes with a frequency above 0.1%. Shannon entropy served as the measure of repertoire diversity, while the Gini coefficient captured V-J evenness. A clonotype found in more than one individual was treated as public. Using fastp trimming at Q25 and MiXCR clonotype assembly, TCRdb reanalyzed the public sequencing data and kept in-frame beta chains. Rows are combined by CDR3 protein, so each entry shows the most common genes and DNA. TCRdb assigned the V and J calls; the authors' analysis was not used. In this sample the table shows about 200,000 distinct CDR3 sequences, about 18% of which occur a single time. In total, the top ten clones hold more than 20% of the sample.

In the germline V gene (reference sequence), CDR1 corresponds to LNHNV and CDR2 to YYDKDF. The CDR3 goes from the cysteine to the phenylalanine over 15 residues. Just the 45-base CDR3 DNA is kept, in frame starting at base 1. The sequences come from peripheral blood mononuclear cells (PBMCs), collected at new diagnosis, from a patient treated with antithyroid drugs. The receptor comes from a female donor with Graves disease. The chain was built from TRBV15 and TRBJ1-6, with a weak D call of TRBD1 (5 bases match). The sequence in DNA is TGTGCCACCAGCAGAGCCCGGGACGCGAATTCACTCCTCCACTTT. Its translation is CATSRARDANSLLHF.